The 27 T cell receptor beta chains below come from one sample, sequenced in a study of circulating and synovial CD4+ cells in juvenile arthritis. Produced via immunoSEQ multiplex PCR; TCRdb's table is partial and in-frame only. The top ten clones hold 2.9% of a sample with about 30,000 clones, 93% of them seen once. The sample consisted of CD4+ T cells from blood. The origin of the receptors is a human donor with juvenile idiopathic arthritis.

The CDR3 DNA reads TGTGCCATCATTGGAGGGTATGGCACTACCTCTGGAAACACCATATATTTT. Its translation: CAIIGGYGTTSGNTIYF. This sequence joins TRBV10-3 and TRBJ1-3; D is unclear. The V end lost 7 bases, the J end lost 0 bases, and 19 bases lay between the germline ends. Germline CDR1 ENHRY, CDR2 SYGVKD. The CDR3 totals 17 residues.

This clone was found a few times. CDR3 sequence (DNA): TGTGCCAGCAGCCAAGGGACTAGCAGCTACAATGAGCAGTTCTTC. This sequence encodes CASSQGTSSYNEQFF. The rearrangement links TRBV4-2 to TRBJ2-1; 8 bases match TRBD2. The CDR3 spans 15 residues. J gave up 3 bases and V 1 base, and 2 bases lay outside the gene matches. Germline V gene data show CDR1 as LGHNA and CDR2 as YNFKEQ.

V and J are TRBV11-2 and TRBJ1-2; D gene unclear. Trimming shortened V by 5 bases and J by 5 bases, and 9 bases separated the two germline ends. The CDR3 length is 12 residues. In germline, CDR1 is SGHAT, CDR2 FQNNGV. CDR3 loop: CASSVRSYGYTF. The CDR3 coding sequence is TGTGCCAGCAGCGTACGCAGTTATGGCTACACCTTC.

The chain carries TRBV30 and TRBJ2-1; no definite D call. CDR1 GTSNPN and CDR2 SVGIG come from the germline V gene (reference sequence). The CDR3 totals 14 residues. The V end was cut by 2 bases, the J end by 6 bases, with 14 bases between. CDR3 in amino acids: CAWSSTQAGNEQFF. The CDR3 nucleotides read TGTGCCTGGAGTTCGACCCAGGCCGGCAATGAGCAGTTCTTC.

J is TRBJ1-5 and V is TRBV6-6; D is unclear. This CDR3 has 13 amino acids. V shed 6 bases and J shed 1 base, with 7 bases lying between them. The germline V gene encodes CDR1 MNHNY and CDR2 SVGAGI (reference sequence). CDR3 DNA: TGTGCCAGCAGCCTTGTAAGCAATCAGCCCCAGCATTTT. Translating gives CASSLVSNQPQHF.

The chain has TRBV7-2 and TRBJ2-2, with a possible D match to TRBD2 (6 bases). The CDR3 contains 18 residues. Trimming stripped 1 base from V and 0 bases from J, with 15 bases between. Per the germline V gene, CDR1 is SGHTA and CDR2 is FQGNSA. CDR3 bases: TGTGCCAGCAGCTTAGATGGAGGGTTGTTCGCGAACACCGGGGAGCTGTTTTTT. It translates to CASSLDGGLFANTGELFF.

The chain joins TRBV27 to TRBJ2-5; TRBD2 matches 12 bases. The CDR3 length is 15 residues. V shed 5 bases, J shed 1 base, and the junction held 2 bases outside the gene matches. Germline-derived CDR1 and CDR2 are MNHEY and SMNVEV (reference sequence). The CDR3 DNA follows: TGTGCCAGCAGTAGGACTAGCGGGGCCCAAGAGACCCAGTACTTC. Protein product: CASSRTSGAQETQYF.

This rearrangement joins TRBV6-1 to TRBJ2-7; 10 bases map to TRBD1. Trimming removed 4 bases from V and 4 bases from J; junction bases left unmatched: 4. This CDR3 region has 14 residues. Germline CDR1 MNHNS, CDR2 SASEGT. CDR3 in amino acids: CASSGGQGRYEQYF. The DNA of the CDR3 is TGTGCCAGCAGTGGGGGACAGGGGCGGTACGAGCAGTACTTC.

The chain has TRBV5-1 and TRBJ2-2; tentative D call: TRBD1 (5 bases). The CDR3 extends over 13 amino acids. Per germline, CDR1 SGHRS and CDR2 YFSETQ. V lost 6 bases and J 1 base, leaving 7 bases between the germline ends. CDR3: CASNDRNTGELFF. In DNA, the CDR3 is TGCGCCAGCAATGACAGGAACACCGGGGAGCTGTTTTTT.

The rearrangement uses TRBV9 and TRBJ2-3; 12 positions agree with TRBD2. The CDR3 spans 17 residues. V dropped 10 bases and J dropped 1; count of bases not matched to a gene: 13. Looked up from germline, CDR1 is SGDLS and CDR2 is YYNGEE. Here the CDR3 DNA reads TGTGCCTCCGCCCCCGGGACTAGCGGGTTTCGCACAGATACGCAGTATTTT. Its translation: CASAPGTSGFRTDTQYF. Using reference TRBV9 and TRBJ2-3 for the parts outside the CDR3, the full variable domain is DSGVTQTPKHLITATGQRVTLRCSPRSGDLSVYWYQQSLDQGLQFLIQYYNGEERAKGNILERFSAQQFPDLHSELNLSSLELGDSALYFCASAPGTSGFRTDTQYFGPGTRLTVL.

CDR3: CASSFSAGVGYEQYF. The CDR3 bases are TGTGCCAGCAGCTTTTCCGCGGGAGTAGGGTACGAGCAGTACTTC. The chain has TRBV11-2 and TRBJ2-7, with TRBD2 matching 7 bases. The CDR3 contains 15 residues. CDR1 is SGHAT and CDR2 is FQNNGV in the germline V gene. Germline trimming cut 3 bases from V and 4 bases from J; bases unmatched to any gene: 9. Using reference TRBV11-2 and TRBJ2-7 for the parts outside the CDR3, the full variable domain is EAGVAQSPRYKIIEKRQSVAFWCNPISGHATLYWYQQILGQGPKLLIQFQNNGVVDDSQLPKDRFSAERLKGVDSTLKIQPAKLEDSAVYLCASSFSAGVGYEQYFGPGTRLTVT.

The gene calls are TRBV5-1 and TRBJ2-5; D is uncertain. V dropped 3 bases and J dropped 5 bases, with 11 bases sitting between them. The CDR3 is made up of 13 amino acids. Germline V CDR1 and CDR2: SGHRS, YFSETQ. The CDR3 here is CASSSSFQETQYF. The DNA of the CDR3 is TGCGCCAGCAGCTCTTCCTTCCAGGAGACCCAGTACTTC.

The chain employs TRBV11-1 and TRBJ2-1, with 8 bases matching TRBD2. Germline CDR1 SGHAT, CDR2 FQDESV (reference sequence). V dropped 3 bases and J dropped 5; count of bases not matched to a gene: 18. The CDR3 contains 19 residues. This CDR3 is CASSLSILRSGRLDNEQFF. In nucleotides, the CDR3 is TGTGCCAGCAGCTTGTCCATTTTGCGCAGCGGGAGATTAGACAATGAGCAGTTCTTC.

This chain's CDR3 is CASSFLGGASTDTQYF. The CDR3 DNA reads as TGCGCCAGCAGCTTCCTAGGGGGCGCGAGCACAGATACGCAGTATTTT. This chain uses TRBV5-1 with TRBJ2-3; 7 bases agree with TRBD1. With 2 bases clipped from V and 0 bases from J, the junction kept 6 bases outside the gene matches. This CDR3 has 16 residues. In germline, CDR1 is SGHRS, CDR2 YFSETQ.

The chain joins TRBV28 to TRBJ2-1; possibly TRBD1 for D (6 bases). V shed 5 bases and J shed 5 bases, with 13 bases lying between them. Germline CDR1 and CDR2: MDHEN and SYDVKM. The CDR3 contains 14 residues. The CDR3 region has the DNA TGTGCCAGCAGTCTCGGGACACATAACAATGAGCAGTTCTTC. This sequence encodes CASSLGTHNNEQFF.

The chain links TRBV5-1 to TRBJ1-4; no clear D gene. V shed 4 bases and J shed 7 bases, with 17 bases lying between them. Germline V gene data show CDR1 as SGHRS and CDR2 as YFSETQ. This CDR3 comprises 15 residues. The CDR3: CASSNERGLGEKLFF. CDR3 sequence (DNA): TGCGCCAGCAGCAACGAGCGAGGGTTGGGTGAAAAACTGTTTTTT.

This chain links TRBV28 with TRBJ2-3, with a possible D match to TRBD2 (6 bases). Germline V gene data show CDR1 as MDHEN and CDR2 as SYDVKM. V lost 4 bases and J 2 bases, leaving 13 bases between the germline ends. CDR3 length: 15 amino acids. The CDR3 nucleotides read TGTGCCAGCAGTTCCCCGACTAGAACCACAGATACGCAGTATTTT. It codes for CASSSPTRTTDTQYF.

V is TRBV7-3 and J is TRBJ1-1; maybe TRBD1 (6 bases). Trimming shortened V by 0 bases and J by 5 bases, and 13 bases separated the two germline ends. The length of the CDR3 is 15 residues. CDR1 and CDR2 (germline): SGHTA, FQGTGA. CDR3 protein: CASSLTPTGWTEAFF. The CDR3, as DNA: TGTGCCAGCAGCTTAACCCCGACAGGCTGGACTGAAGCTTTCTTT. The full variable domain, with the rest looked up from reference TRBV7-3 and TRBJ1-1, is GAGVSQTPSNKVTEKGKYVELRCDPISGHTALYWYRQSLGQGPEFLIYFQGTGAADDSGLPNDRFFAVRPEGSVSTLKIQRTERGDSAVYLCASSLTPTGWTEAFFGQGTRLTVV.

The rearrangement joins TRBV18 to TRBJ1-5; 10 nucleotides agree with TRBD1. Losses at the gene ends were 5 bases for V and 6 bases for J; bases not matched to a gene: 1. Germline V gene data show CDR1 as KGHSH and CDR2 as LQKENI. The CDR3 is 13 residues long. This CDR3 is CASSDRGLQPQHF. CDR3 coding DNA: TGTGCCAGCTCAGACAGGGGGCTTCAGCCCCAGCATTTT.

The CDR3 DNA reads TGTGCCAGCAGTGTCCAGGCAGGTCAGCCCCAGCATTTT. This codes for CASSVQAGQPQHF. The J gene is TRBJ1-5, the V gene TRBV6-4; D is unresolved. CDR3 length equals 13 residues. V dropped 4 bases and J dropped 6 bases, with 10 bases sitting between them. The V gene's germline CDR1 is MRHNA and CDR2 SNTAGT.

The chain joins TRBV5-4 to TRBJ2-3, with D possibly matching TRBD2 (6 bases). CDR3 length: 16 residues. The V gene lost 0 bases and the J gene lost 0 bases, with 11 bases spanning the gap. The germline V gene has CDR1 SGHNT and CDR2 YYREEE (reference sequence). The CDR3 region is CASSLGRETSTDTQYF. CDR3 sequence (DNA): TGTGCCAGCAGCTTGGGGCGGGAAACTAGCACAGATACGCAGTATTTT.

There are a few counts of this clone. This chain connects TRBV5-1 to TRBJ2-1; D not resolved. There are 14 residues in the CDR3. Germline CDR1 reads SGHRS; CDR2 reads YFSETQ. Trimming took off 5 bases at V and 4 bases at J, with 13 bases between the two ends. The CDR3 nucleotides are TGCGCCAGCAGATTCGGTCCTCTTTACAATGAGCAGTTCTTC. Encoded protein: CASRFGPLYNEQFF.

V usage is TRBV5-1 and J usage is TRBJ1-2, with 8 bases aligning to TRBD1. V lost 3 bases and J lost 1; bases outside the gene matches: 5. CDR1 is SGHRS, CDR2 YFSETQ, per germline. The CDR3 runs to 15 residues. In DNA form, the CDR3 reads TGCGCCAGCAGCTCGGGACAGGAGATTAACTATGGCTACACCTTC. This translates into CASSSGQEINYGYTF.

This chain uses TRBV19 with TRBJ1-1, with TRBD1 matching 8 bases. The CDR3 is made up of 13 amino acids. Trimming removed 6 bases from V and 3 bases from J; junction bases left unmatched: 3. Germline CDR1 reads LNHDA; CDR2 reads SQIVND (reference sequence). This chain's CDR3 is CASSPQGDTEAFF. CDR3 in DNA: TGTGCCAGTAGCCCACAGGGGGACACTGAAGCTTTCTTT.

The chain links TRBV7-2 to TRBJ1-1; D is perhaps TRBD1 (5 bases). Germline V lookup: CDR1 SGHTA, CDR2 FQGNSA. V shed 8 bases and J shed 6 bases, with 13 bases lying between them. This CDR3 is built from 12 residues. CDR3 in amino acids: CASGAQGAEAFF. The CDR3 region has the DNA TGTGCCAGCGGGGCGCAAGGGGCTGAAGCTTTCTTT.

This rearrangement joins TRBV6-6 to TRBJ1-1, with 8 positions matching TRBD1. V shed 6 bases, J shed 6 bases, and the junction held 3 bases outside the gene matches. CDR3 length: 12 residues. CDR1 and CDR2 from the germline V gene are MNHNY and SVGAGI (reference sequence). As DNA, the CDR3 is TGTGCCAGCAGAGACAGGGGCGCTGAAGCTTTCTTT. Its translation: CASRDRGAEAFF.

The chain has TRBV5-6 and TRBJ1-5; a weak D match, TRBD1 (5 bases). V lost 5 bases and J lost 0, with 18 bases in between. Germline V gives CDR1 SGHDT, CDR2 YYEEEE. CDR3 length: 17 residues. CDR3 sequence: CASSKRYRMRSNQPQHF. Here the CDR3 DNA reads TGTGCCAGCAGTAAGCGTTACAGGATGCGTAGCAATCAGCCCCAGCATTTT.